Below are 19 T cell receptor beta chains sequenced from a single sample in a study of neurological immune-mediated disorders. Via MiXCR, TCRdb re-called the 5' RACE reads, giving one row per CDR3 protein. The sample holds fewer than 90,000 distinct CDR3 sequences, 4% to 6% seen once. Sequences were obtained from PBMCs. These receptors all stem from a man younger than 35 with multiple sclerosis.

This clonotype was observed many times. The chain combines TRBV10-3 with TRBJ2-7; D might be TRBD1 or TRBD2, each matching 5 bases. The CDR3 covers 12 residues. V was pared by 4 bases and J by 6 bases, with 10 bases between. CDR1 and CDR2 (germline): ENHRY, SYGVKD. The CDR3 sequence: CAISGFGGEQYF. The DNA of the CDR3 is TGTGCCATCAGTGGATTTGGGGGCGAGCAGTACTTC.

This clonotype was counted many times. This chain links TRBV7-8 with TRBJ2-1, with 7 nucleotides matching TRBD2. CDR1 and CDR2 from the germline V gene are SGHVS and FQNEAQ. V lost 4 bases, J lost 8 bases, and 14 bases stayed unmatched. This CDR3 has 16 amino acids. Here the CDR3 DNA reads TGTGCCAGCAGCTCATCCTCGGGCGGGAGTCACTATGAGCAGTTCTTC. This translates into CASSSSSGGSHYEQFF.

This clonotype occurred many times. The chain carries TRBV10-3 and TRBJ1-1; maybe TRBD1 (6 bases). The germline V gene has CDR1 ENHRY and CDR2 SYGVKD. V gave up 6 bases and J gave up 4 bases, with 12 bases separating them. This CDR3 region has 13 residues. CDR3 DNA: TGTGCCATCAGGCGGGGGCCAGTCACTGAAGCTTTCTTT. This sequence encodes CAIRRGPVTEAFF.

This clonotype came up many times. The chain couples TRBV29-1 to TRBJ1-1; 8 nucleotides agree with TRBD1. This CDR3 region has 13 residues. CDR1 is SQVTM and CDR2 is ANQGSEA in the germline V gene. The junction had 5 bases not matched to a gene; V was cut back by 4 bases and J by 4 bases. This CDR3 reads CSVGGTGFTEAFF. The CDR3 DNA reads TGCAGCGTTGGTGGGACAGGCTTCACTGAAGCTTTCTTT.

The table lists this clonotype with many counts. The chain is built from TRBV5-1 and TRBJ2-2; TRBD1 might be the D (5 bases). From germline, CDR1 is SGHRS and CDR2 YFSETQ. The CDR3 runs to 14 residues. V shed 4 bases and J shed 6 bases, with 13 bases lying between them. DNA of the CDR3: TGCGCCAGCAGCGGGCAGGGTCAACCCGGGGAGCTGTTTTTT. It yields the protein CASSGQGQPGELFF.

This clonotype was seen at least ten times. The chain joins TRBV28 to TRBJ2-7; 10 bases are shared with TRBD2. The ends lost 6 bases at V and 0 bases at J; junction bases unmatched: 5. This CDR3 has 15 residues. Germline CDR1 MDHEN, CDR2 SYDVKM. The DNA of the CDR3 is TGTGCCAGCAGCTCTACTAGCGGGAACTCCTACGAGCAGTACTTC. Protein: CASSSTSGNSYEQYF. Full variable domain (remainder filled in from reference TRBV28 and TRBJ2-7): DVKVTQSSRYLVKRTGEKVFLECVQDMDHENMFWYRQDPGLGLRLIYFSYDVKMKEKGDIPEGYSVSREKKERFSLILESASTNQTSMYLCASSSTSGNSYEQYFGPGTRLTVT.

In this sample, this clonotype turned up many times. The chain is built from TRBV4-2 and TRBJ2-1, with TRBD2 as a possible D gene (7 bases). Trimming cost V 3 bases and J 6 bases, with 15 bases left between them. Germline V lookup: CDR1 LGHNA, CDR2 YNFKEQ. The CDR3 length is 15 residues. The CDR3 reads CASSHGGAVVNEQFF. CDR3 coding DNA: TGTGCCAGCAGCCATGGGGGGGCGGTGGTCAATGAGCAGTTCTTC.

There are many counts of this clonotype. The rearrangement links TRBV11-1 to TRBJ2-3; D is tentatively TRBD1 or TRBD2 (6 bases each). Trimming took 4 bases from V and 2 from J, leaving 13 bases between them. Germline CDR1 SGHAT, CDR2 FQDESV (reference sequence). The length of the CDR3 is 15 residues. This CDR3 is CASSSGAGPTDTQYF. The CDR3 DNA reads TGTGCCAGCAGCTCGGGGGCGGGACCCACAGATACGCAGTATTTT.

This clonotype turned up a few times. The rearrangement joins TRBV5-1 to TRBJ2-1; 13 nucleotides align to TRBD2. Trimming at V came to 3 bases and at J to 12 bases, leaving 9 bases not matched to a gene. Looked up from germline, CDR1 is SGHRS and CDR2 is YFSETQ. The CDR3 is made up of 15 amino acids. The CDR3 region is CASSSDQLAGGRQFF. CDR3 sequence (DNA): TGCGCCAGCAGCTCCGACCAACTAGCGGGGGGGCGGCAGTTCTTC.

Comment on this clonotype: Given a much more abundant clone one base away, this may be a read error. The chain uses TRBV6-4 and TRBJ1-6; D remains unclear. The CDR3 contains 14 residues. Germline V gene data show CDR1 as MRHNA and CDR2 as SNTAGT. The DNA for the CDR3 is TGTGCCAGCAGTGAGATGGGAGGTTATTCACCCCTCAACTTT. Amino acids: CASSEMGGYSPLNF.

This clonotype was seen at least ten times. This chain joins TRBV24-1 and TRBJ2-3; the D is unclear. V was cut by 5 bases and J by 2 bases, with 10 bases left in between. This CDR3 contains 14 residues. Germline CDR1 is KGHDR and CDR2 is SFDVKD. The CDR3 sequence: CATSVSVSTDTQYF. CDR3 sequence (DNA): TGTGCCACCAGTGTGAGTGTGTCCACAGATACGCAGTATTTT.

The table lists this clonotype with many counts. At one end, the junction sequence differs from germline, possibly due to a read error. This sequence joins TRBV29-1 and TRBJ1-5; D not certain. This CDR3 has 16 amino acids. Germline V lookup: CDR1 SQVTM, CDR2 ANQGSEA. The CDR3 protein is CSVTRTADNSNQPQNF. In DNA form, the CDR3 reads TGCAGCGTTACCCGAACGGCAGATAATAGCAATCAGCCCCAGAATTTT.

This clonotype occurred many times. This chain connects TRBV7-2 to TRBJ2-5, with D perhaps matching TRBD2 (5 bases). Germline CDR1 SGHTA, CDR2 FQGNSA. V dropped 3 bases and J dropped 6 bases, with 11 bases sitting between them. The CDR3 loop spans 13 amino acids. The CDR3 sequence is CASSFYGEQTQYF. DNA for the CDR3: TGTGCCAGCAGCTTCTACGGGGAACAGACCCAGTACTTC.

This clonotype was recorded many times. The V call is TRBV3-1, the J call TRBJ2-1, with 8 bases matching TRBD2. Germline CDR1 LGHDT, CDR2 YNNKEL (reference sequence). The V and J ends lost 1 base and 9 bases, in that order; junction bases with no gene match: 8. The CDR3 spans 15 residues. The CDR3 loop reads CASSQVPGGLGEQFF. CDR3 in DNA: TGTGCCAGCAGCCAAGTTCCGGGGGGGCTTGGTGAGCAGTTCTTC.

The V call is TRBV27, the J call TRBJ2-1; D is possibly TRBD2 (5 bases). Germline assignment: CDR1 MNHEY and CDR2 SMNVEV (reference sequence). This CDR3 is built from 14 residues. Trimming removed 6 bases from V and 9 bases from J, with 18 bases in between. CDR3 nucleotides: TGTGCCAGCAGAAACTCGGGAATACCGGTTGAGCAGTTCTTC. It translates to CASRNSGIPVEQFF.

The sample holds many counts of this clonotype. The rearrangement uses TRBV29-1 and TRBJ1-2, with 9 bases lining up with TRBD1. The CDR3 consists of 13 residues. V lost 7 bases and J lost 6; bases outside the gene matches: 9. The V gene's germline CDR1 is SQVTM and CDR2 ANQGSEA. CDR3: CSAQNRGRDGYTF. CDR3 sequence (DNA): TGCAGCGCTCAAAACAGGGGGCGGGATGGCTACACCTTC.

This clonotype turned up a few times. The J gene is TRBJ2-7, the V gene TRBV5-1; 8 bases fit TRBD1. Germline V gene data show CDR1 as SGHRS and CDR2 as YFSETQ. With 4 bases clipped from V and 2 bases from J, the junction kept 8 bases outside the gene matches. The CDR3 runs to 15 residues. The CDR3, as DNA: TGCGCCAGCAGCCTCAACAGGGGGATTACCTACGAGCAGTACTTC. Encoded protein: CASSLNRGITYEQYF.

Ten or more counts support this clonotype. The chain employs TRBV15 and TRBJ1-4; possibly TRBD1 for D (6 bases). CDR3 length: 15 residues. In germline, CDR1 is LNHNV, CDR2 YYDKDF (reference sequence). V was trimmed by 3 bases and J by 4 bases, leaving 12 bases between them. Here the CDR3 reads CATSSTDSRNEKLFF. Here the CDR3 DNA reads TGTGCCACCAGCAGCACGGACAGCCGTAATGAAAAACTGTTTTTT.

This clonotype was counted at least ten times. The chain links TRBV28 to TRBJ2-5; D unresolved. Looked up from germline, CDR1 is MDHEN and CDR2 is SYDVKM. CDR3 length: 13 amino acids. Trimming cost V 4 bases and J 4 bases, with 10 bases left between them. CDR3 amino acids: CASSWGGGETQYF. Written as DNA, the CDR3 is TGTGCCAGCAGTTGGGGTGGTGGAGAGACCCAGTACTTC.